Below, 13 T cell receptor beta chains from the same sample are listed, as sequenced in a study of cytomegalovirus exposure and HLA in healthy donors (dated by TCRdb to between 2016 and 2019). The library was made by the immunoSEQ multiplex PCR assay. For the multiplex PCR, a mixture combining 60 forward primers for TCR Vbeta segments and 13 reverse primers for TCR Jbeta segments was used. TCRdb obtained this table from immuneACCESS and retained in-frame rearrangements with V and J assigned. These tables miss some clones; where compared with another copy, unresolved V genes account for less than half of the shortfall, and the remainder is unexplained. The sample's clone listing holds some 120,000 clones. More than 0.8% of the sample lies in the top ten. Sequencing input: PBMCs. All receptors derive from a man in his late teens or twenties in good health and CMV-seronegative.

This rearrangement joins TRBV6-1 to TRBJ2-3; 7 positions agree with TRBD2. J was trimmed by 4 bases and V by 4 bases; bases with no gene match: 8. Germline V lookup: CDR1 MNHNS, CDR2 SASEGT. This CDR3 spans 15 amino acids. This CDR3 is CASSVSREGSDTQYF. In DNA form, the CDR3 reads TGTGCCAGCAGTGTATCGAGGGAGGGTTCAGATACGCAGTATTTT.

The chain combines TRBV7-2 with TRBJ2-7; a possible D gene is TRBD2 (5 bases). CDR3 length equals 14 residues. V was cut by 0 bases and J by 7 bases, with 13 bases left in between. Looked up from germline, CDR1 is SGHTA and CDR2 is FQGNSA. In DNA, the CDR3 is TGTGCCAGCAGCTTAGCCGGGGATCTTAGGGAGCAGTACTTC. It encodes CASSLAGDLREQYF.

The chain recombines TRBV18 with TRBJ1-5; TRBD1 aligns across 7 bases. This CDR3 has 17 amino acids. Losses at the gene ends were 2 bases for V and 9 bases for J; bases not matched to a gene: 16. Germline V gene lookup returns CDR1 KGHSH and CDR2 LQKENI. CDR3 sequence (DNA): TGTGCCAGCTCACCAATGGTGTCAGGGGGTGTGGCGGGGCCCCAGCATTTT. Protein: CASSPMVSGGVAGPQHF.

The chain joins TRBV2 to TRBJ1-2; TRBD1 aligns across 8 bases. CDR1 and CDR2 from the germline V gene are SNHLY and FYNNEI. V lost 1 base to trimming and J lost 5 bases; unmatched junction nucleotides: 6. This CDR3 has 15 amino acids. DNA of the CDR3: TGTGCCAGCAGTGAAGGCGGCAGGGGGCTGTATGGCTACACCTTC. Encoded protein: CASSEGGRGLYGYTF.

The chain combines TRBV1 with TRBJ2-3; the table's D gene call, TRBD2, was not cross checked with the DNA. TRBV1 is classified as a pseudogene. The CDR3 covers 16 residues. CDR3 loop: CTSSPLQRWSTDTQYF. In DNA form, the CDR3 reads TGCACCAGCAGCCCCCTCCAGCGGTGGAGCACAGATACGCAGTATTTT.

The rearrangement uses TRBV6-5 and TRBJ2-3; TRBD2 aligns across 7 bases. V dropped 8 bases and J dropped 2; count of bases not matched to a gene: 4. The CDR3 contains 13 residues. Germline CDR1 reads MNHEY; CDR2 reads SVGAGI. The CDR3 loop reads CASGLADTDTQYF. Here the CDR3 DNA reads TGTGCCAGCGGCCTAGCGGACACAGATACGCAGTATTTT.

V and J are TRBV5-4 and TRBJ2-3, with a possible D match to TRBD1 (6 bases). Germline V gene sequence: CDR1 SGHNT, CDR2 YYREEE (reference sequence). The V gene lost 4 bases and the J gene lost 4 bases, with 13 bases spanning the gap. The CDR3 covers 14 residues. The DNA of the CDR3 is TGTGCCAGCAGCCCCACAGGGTGGGCAGATACGCAGTATTTT. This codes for CASSPTGWADTQYF.

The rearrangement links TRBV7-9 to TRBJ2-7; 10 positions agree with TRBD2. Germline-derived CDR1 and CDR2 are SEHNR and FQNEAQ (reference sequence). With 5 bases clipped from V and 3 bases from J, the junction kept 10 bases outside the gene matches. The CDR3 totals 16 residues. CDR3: CASSTASSGRGYEQYF. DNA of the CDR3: TGTGCCAGCAGCACGGCTTCTAGCGGGAGAGGCTACGAGCAGTACTTC.

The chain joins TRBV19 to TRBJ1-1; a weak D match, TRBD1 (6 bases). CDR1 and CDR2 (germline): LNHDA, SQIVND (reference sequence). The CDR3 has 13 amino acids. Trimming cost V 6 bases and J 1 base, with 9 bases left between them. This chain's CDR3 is CASRPDRNTEAFF. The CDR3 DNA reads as TGTGCCAGTAGACCGGACAGGAACACTGAAGCTTTCTTT.

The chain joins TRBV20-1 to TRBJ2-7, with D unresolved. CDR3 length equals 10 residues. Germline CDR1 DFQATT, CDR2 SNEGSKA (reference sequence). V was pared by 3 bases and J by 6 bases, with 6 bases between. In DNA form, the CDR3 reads TGCAGTGCTAGGGAGCGCGAGCAGTACTTC. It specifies CSAREREQYF.

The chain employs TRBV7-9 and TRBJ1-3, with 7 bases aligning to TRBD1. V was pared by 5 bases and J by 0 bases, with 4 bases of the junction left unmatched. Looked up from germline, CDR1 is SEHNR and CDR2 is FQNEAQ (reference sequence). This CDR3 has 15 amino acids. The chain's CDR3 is CASSLQGYSGNTIYF. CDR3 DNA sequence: TGTGCCAGCAGCCTACAGGGGTACTCTGGAAACACCATATATTTT.

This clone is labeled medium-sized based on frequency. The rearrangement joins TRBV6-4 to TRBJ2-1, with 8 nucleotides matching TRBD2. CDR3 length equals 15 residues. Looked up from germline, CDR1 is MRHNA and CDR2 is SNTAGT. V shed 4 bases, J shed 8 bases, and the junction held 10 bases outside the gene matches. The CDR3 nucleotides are TGTGCCAGCAGTGTGGTCAGCGGGAGTGGGGATGAGCAGTTCTTC. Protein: CASSVVSGSGDEQFF.

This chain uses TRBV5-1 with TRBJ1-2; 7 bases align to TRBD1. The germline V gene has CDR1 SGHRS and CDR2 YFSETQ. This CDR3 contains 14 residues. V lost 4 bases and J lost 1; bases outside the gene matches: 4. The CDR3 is CASSVGTVNYGYTF. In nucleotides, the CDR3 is TGCGCCAGCAGCGTCGGGACAGTTAACTATGGCTACACCTTC.